The 27 T cell receptor beta chains in this list originate from one sample, sequenced in a study of liver allograft versus peripheral blood T cells. At the level of the study: What was compared were the T cell receptor repertoires in transplanted livers and those in the peripheral blood of recipients.

TCRdb re-called the reads through MiXCR, storing one row per CDR3 protein. Among approximately 10,000 distinct CDR3 sequences, less than 20% were seen once, and the ten largest hold about 1.2%. The receptors here all came from a human patient who had a liver transplant. T cells may partly derive from the graft donor.

Judged by abundance, this clonotype is medium-sized (0.01 to 0.1%). The chain has TRBV18 and TRBJ1-6, with D perhaps matching TRBD1 (5 bases). V shed 3 bases and J shed 8 bases, with 11 bases lying between them. Germline CDR1 and CDR2: KGHSH and LQKENI. The CDR3 sequence is 14 residues long. CDR3 coding DNA: TGTGCCAGCTCACCCGTGGGGGGGGATTCACCCCTCCACTTT. Amino acids: CASSPVGGDSPLHF. The variable domain in full, with the rest retrieved from reference TRBV18 and TRBJ1-6, is NAGVMQNPRHLVRRRGQEARLRCSPMKGHSHVYWYRQLPEEGLKFMVYLQKENIIDESGMPKERFSAEFPKEGPSILRIQQVVRGDSAAYFCASSPVGGDSPLHFGNGTRLTVT.

This clonotype is termed medium-sized (0.01 to 0.1%). The chain uses TRBV19 and TRBJ1-1; no firm D call. CDR3 length: 14 residues. From germline, CDR1 is LNHDA and CDR2 SQIVND (reference sequence). V was pared by 5 bases and J by 2 bases, with 12 bases between. The CDR3 sequence: CASSPWRSNTEAFF. The CDR3 DNA is TGTGCCAGTAGTCCCTGGCGGAGCAACACTGAAGCTTTCTTT.

This clonotype was seen at least ten times. V is TRBV7-9 and J is TRBJ2-1; 9 bases are shared with TRBD1. CDR1 and CDR2 from the germline V gene are SEHNR and FQNEAQ (reference sequence). The CDR3 loop spans 15 amino acids. The J segment lost 3 bases and the V segment lost 3 bases, leaving 3 bases of the junction unmatched. CDR3 sequence (DNA): TGTGCCAGCAGCTTCATGGGACAGGGCTACAATGAGCAGTTCTTC. Translating gives CASSFMGQGYNEQFF.

V is TRBV7-9 and J is TRBJ1-1; a weak D match, TRBD1 (6 bases). This CDR3 comprises 12 residues. Trimming cost V 5 bases and J 6 bases, with 10 bases left between them. The germline gives CDR1 SEHNR, CDR2 FQNEAQ (reference sequence). CDR3 DNA sequence: TGTGCCAGCAGCGGGAGGGGGGCTGAAGCTTTCTTT. As protein: CASSGRGAEAFF.

The rearrangement uses TRBV7-9 and TRBJ1-2; tentatively, D is TRBD1 (6 bases). Germline V gene sequence: CDR1 SEHNR, CDR2 FQNEAQ (reference sequence). The CDR3 has 14 amino acids. V was shortened by 5 bases and J by 13 bases, with 23 bases between the two germline ends. The CDR3, as DNA: TGTGCCAGCAGCCAAGATTTAGGTACCACAGGGTTCACCTTC. Protein: CASSQDLGTTGFTF.

The chain employs TRBV7-9 and TRBJ2-7; D is ambiguous. The CDR3 loop spans 14 amino acids. V lost 0 bases and J 7 bases, leaving 13 bases between the germline ends. The germline V gene has CDR1 SEHNR and CDR2 FQNEAQ (reference sequence). The CDR3: CASSLAGTASEQYF. CDR3 bases: TGTGCCAGCAGCTTAGCAGGAACCGCTAGTGAGCAGTACTTC.

The chain links TRBV12-3 or TRBV12-4 to TRBJ1-5; no definite D call. The CDR3 has 14 residues. V gave up 3 bases and J gave up 3 bases, with 9 bases separating them. This chain's CDR3 is CASSFDGLNQPQHF. The CDR3 DNA is TGTGCCAGCAGTTTCGACGGTCTCAATCAGCCCCAGCATTTT.

This clonotype ranks as medium-sized. This rearrangement joins TRBV18 to TRBJ1-4; the match to TRBD1 covers 12 bases. The junction had 9 bases not matched to a gene; V was cut back by 1 base and J by 3 bases. Germline V gene data show CDR1 as KGHSH and CDR2 as LQKENI. CDR3 size: 19 residues. The CDR3 region has the DNA TGTGCCAGCTCACCACTTCCCGGGACAGGGGGCGAGGCTAATGAAAAACTGTTTTTT. As protein: CASSPLPGTGGEANEKLFF.

A note on this clonotype: A much larger clone is a single base away; this may be a read error. This chain uses TRBV6-1 with TRBJ2-5; TRBD1 matches at 9 bases. Germline CDR1 MNHNS, CDR2 SASEGT. CDR3 length: 15 residues. The CDR3 sequence: CTSSYSRDREETQYF. CDR3 nucleotides: TGTACCAGCAGTTACTCCCGGGACAGGGAAGAGACCCAGTACTTC.

This clonotype ranks as medium-sized. The chain is built from TRBV10-3 and TRBJ1-2, with D unresolved. V was cut by 0 bases and J by 4 bases, with 9 bases left in between. Germline V lookup: CDR1 ENHRY, CDR2 SYGVKD. The CDR3 runs 14 residues. This CDR3 reads CAISESTDPYGYTF. As DNA, the CDR3 is TGTGCCATCAGTGAGTCCACGGACCCCTATGGCTACACCTTC.

In its sample, this clonotype is medium-sized. V and J are TRBV19 and TRBJ2-7; D might be TRBD2 (6 bases). Germline CDR1 and CDR2: LNHDA and SQIVND (reference sequence). V was pared by 2 bases and J by 6 bases, with 17 bases between. This CDR3 has 15 residues. The CDR3 bases are TGTGCCAGTAGTATATCCCCCGGAGGGGTAAGCGAGCAGTACTTC. Translating it yields CASSISPGGVSEQYF.

This clonotype was found many times. Here the CDR3 reads CASSLDRGANGYTF. In DNA form, the CDR3 reads TGTGCCAGCAGCTTAGACAGGGGAGCGAATGGCTACACCTTC. The chain recombines TRBV7-2 with TRBJ1-2, with TRBD1 identical over 7 bases. V dropped 1 base and J dropped 6; count of bases not matched to a gene: 5. This CDR3 spans 14 amino acids. Germline CDR1 is SGHTA and CDR2 is FQGNSA.

This clonotype was seen only a few times. The chain uses TRBV20-1 and TRBJ2-7, with D tentatively TRBD2 (5 bases). Trimming took off 3 bases at V and 2 bases at J, with 11 bases between the two ends. This CDR3 has 13 amino acids. CDR1 is DFQATT and CDR2 is SNEGSKA in the germline V gene (reference sequence). The CDR3 nucleotides are TGCAGTGCTAGTGAGGGCAGCGCCTACGAGCAGTACTTC. Its translation is CSASEGSAYEQYF.

By frequency in the sample, this clonotype is medium-sized. The gene calls are TRBV6-6 and TRBJ1-6, with D possibly matching TRBD1 (6 bases). Trimming stripped 6 bases from V and 10 bases from J, with 10 bases between. CDR1 and CDR2 (germline): MNHNY, SVGAGI (reference sequence). The CDR3 contains 12 residues. CDR3: CASSYRESPLHF. The CDR3 nucleotides read TGTGCCAGCAGCTACAGGGAATCACCCCTCCACTTT.

This clonotype has just a few counts. This chain uses TRBV20-1 with TRBJ1-1; D is unclear. The CDR3 loop spans 13 amino acids. V lost 6 bases, J lost 0 bases, and 11 bases lay in between. Germline V gene lookup returns CDR1 DFQATT and CDR2 SNEGSKA (reference sequence). The CDR3 sequence: CSARTTVNTEAFF. The CDR3 bases are TGCAGTGCCCGAACGACTGTGAACACTGAAGCTTTCTTT.

The rearrangement joins TRBV12-5 to TRBJ1-1; D is unclear. Trimming left V 3 bases short and J 6 bases short, with 8 bases between. This CDR3 contains 12 residues. CDR1 is LGHNT, CDR2 FRNRAP, per germline. The CDR3 loop is CASGLPPSEAFF. CDR3 nucleotide sequence: TGTGCTAGTGGTTTACCCCCCTCTGAAGCTTTCTTT.

With regard to this clonotype: This may stem from a read error, because a much larger clone lies one nucleotide away. The chain couples TRBV19 to TRBJ2-7, with D unclear. This CDR3 contains 13 residues. Germline lookup yields CDR1 LNHDA and CDR2 SQIVND (reference sequence). Trimming left V 5 bases short and J 0 bases short, with 8 bases between. The CDR3 reads CASSSWGSYEQYF. The CDR3 nucleotides are TGTGCCAGTAGTTCCTGGGGCTCCTACGAGCAGTACTTC.

This clonotype is categorized as medium-sized. V gene TRBV29-1 combines with J gene TRBJ2-7, with D possibly being TRBD2 (5 bases). This CDR3 spans 14 amino acids. With 4 bases removed from V and 0 bases from J, the gap between germline ends came to 13 bases. CDR1 is SQVTM and CDR2 is ANQGSEA in the germline V gene. CDR3 DNA sequence: TGCAGCGTTGCCGTTACTACTAGCTCCTACGAGCAGTACTTC. Amino acid sequence: CSVAVTTSSYEQYF.

The V call is TRBV5-6, the J call TRBJ1-2; TRBD1 aligns across 7 bases. The germline CDR1 and CDR2 sequences are SGHDT and YYEEEE. This CDR3 is built from 13 residues. V dropped 4 bases and J dropped 9; count of bases not matched to a gene: 9. CDR3 nucleotides: TGTGCCAGCAGCCCCGGGACAGCCCGGAGCTACACCTTC. This codes for CASSPGTARSYTF.

This clonotype is termed medium-sized. The chain carries TRBV19 and TRBJ1-6; D remains ambiguous. The CDR3 is made up of 14 amino acids. The ends were cut back, 4 bases at V and 7 bases at J, with 11 bases in the middle. Germline values: CDR1 LNHDA, CDR2 SQIVND (reference sequence). CDR3 sequence: CASSRKVSNSPLHF. The CDR3 nucleotides are TGTGCCAGTAGTAGGAAAGTGTCCAATTCACCCCTCCACTTT.

Judged by abundance, this clonotype is medium-sized. The chain has TRBV6-2 or TRBV6-3 and TRBJ1-1; no firm D call. Per germline, CDR1 MNHEY and CDR2 SVGEGT. The CDR3 has 13 residues. Between the trimmed V and J ends, which lost 5 bases and 4 bases, there was a span of 11 bases. CDR3 region: CASSPQYSTEAFF. The DNA for the CDR3 is TGTGCCAGCAGTCCACAATACTCCACTGAAGCTTTCTTT.

Note on this clonotype: A clone one base away is much larger, so this may be a read error. It is likely a read error, because the conserved phenylalanine at the end of the CDR3 is missing. The chain employs TRBV7-2 and TRBJ1-1; D is undetermined. The V end was cut by 1 base, the J end by 6 bases, with 12 bases between. From germline, CDR1 is SGHTA and CDR2 FQGNSA. CDR3 size: 14 residues. DNA of the CDR3: TGTGCCAGCAGCTTAGTGACCGTGACTGCTGAAGCTTTCTAT. It is translated as CASSLVTVTAEAFY.

The chain employs TRBV20-1 and TRBJ2-5; D possibly matches TRBD1 or TRBD2 (6 bases each). CDR3 size: 12 residues. CDR1 is DFQATT and CDR2 is SNEGSKA in the germline V gene (reference sequence). Deletions cut 5 bases from V and 5 bases from J, with 12 bases between. The CDR3 loop reads CSAGTGRETQYF. The CDR3 nucleotides read TGCAGTGCTGGAACAGGGAGGGAGACCCAGTACTTC.

The genes are TRBV30 and TRBJ2-1, with 13 bases identical to TRBD2. This CDR3 is 15 amino acids long. The V gene's germline CDR1 is GTSNPN and CDR2 SVGIG (reference sequence). V shed 3 bases and J 6 bases; nucleotides not matched to a gene: 5. CDR3 DNA: TGTGCCTGGAGCTCCGGGACTAGCGGGGTCAATGAGCAGTTCTTC. Translated: CAWSSGTSGVNEQFF.

The sample holds many counts of this clonotype. This rearrangement joins TRBV6-1 to TRBJ1-5; the D is unclear. Germline loops: CDR1 MNHNS, CDR2 SASEGT. Trimming removed 3 bases at V and 7 bases at J, with 10 bases between. CDR3 length: 13 residues. CDR3 DNA sequence: TGTGCCAGCAGTGAGACTTTGGGCCAGCCCCAGCATTTT. It codes for CASSETLGQPQHF.

The chain is built from TRBV20-1 and TRBJ2-1; TRBD1 matches at 10 bases. The CDR3 extends over 13 amino acids. Germline-derived CDR1 and CDR2 are DFQATT and SNEGSKA (reference sequence). The trim removed 6 bases at V and 9 bases at J, leaving 8 bases unmatched. The CDR3 nucleotides are TGCAGTGCCCCGGACAGGGGGTTGGGTGAGCAGTTCTTC. Its protein is CSAPDRGLGEQFF.

In its sample, this clonotype was seen a few times. CDR3: CASNPRVDDEQFF. In nucleotides, the CDR3 is TGTGCCAGCAACCCCAGGGTTGACGATGAGCAGTTCTTC. The V call is TRBV7-9, the J call TRBJ2-1, with a possible D match to TRBD1 (5 bases). This CDR3 comprises 13 residues. V was clipped by 7 bases and J by 8 bases, with 15 bases between them. CDR1 and CDR2 from the germline V gene are SEHNR and FQNEAQ (reference sequence).